Presented here are 19 T cell receptor beta chains from one specimen sequenced in a study of early T cells in non-severe SARS-CoV-2 infection. TCRdb re-derived calls from the 5' RACE reads in MiXCR, one entry per CDR3 protein. The sample contains 20,000 to 25,000 distinct CDR3 sequences, approximately 4.5% of which appear only once. The sample was whole blood. The receptor source for this set is an adult who was a healthcare worker with PCR-confirmed SARS-CoV-2 infection or an uninfected control (not recorded which).

V and J are TRBV11-2 and TRBJ1-2; D gene ambiguous. V dropped 2 bases and J dropped 0 bases, with 10 bases sitting between them. The CDR3 runs to 15 residues. Germline values: CDR1 SGHAT, CDR2 FQNNGV. CDR3 sequence: CASSLSGSANYGYTF. CDR3 sequence (DNA): TGTGCCAGCAGCTTAAGTGGAAGCGCTAACTATGGCTACACCTTC.

Points on this clonotype: A much larger clone sits a single nucleotide away, making a read error possible. This sequence joins TRBV12-3 or TRBV12-4 and TRBJ1-1; D is perhaps TRBD1 (6 bases). This CDR3 has 14 amino acids. The CDR3 sequence: CASQRRTWDTAAFF. The CDR3 coding sequence is TGTGCCAGCCAGCGGCGGACATGGGACACTGCAGCTTTCTTT.

This clonotype was found a few times. This chain links TRBV20-1 with TRBJ2-7; 10 bases map to TRBD2. This CDR3 region has 15 residues. Germline-derived CDR1 and CDR2 are DFQATT and SNEGSKA (reference sequence). V lost 6 bases to trimming and J lost 3 bases; unmatched junction nucleotides: 11. This CDR3 is CSAYSAGGASYEQYF. In DNA form, the CDR3 reads TGCAGTGCCTATTCAGCGGGAGGGGCCAGCTACGAGCAGTACTTC.

This clonotype showed up many times. The CDR3 loop is CASSLGEFGQQFF. For the CDR3, the DNA is TGTGCCAGCAGCCTAGGTGAGTTTGGTCAGCAGTTCTTC. The chain is built from TRBV11-3 and TRBJ2-1, with D unclear. The CDR3 covers 13 residues. Germline CDR1 is SGHNT and CDR2 is YENEEA. Trimming cost V 5 bases and J 11 bases, with 16 bases left between them. The full variable domain, completed using reference TRBV11-3 and TRBJ2-1, is EAGVVQSPRYKIIEKKQPVAFWCNPISGHNTLYWYLQNLGQGPELLIRYENEEAVDDSQLPKDRFSAERLKGVDSTLKIQPAELGDSAVYLCASSLGEFGQQFFGPGTRLTVL.

The sample holds many counts of this clonotype. The rearrangement joins TRBV7-6 to TRBJ2-6; 7 bases line up with TRBD2. Germline assignment: CDR1 SGHVS and CDR2 FNYEAQ. The CDR3 consists of 16 residues. V was clipped by 5 bases and J by 2 bases; unmatched bases: 6. CDR3 amino acids: CASSPDGGTGANVLTF. CDR3 sequence (DNA): TGTGCCAGCAGCCCCGACGGGGGGACTGGGGCCAACGTCCTGACTTTC.

The rearrangement uses TRBV7-2 and TRBJ2-3; D unresolved. Trimming stripped 4 bases from V and 0 bases from J, with 11 bases between. Germline CDR1 and CDR2: SGHTA and FQGNSA. This CDR3 comprises 15 residues. CDR3 DNA: TGTGCCAGCAGCTCCGAGACGGTGAGCACAGATACGCAGTATTTT. Its protein product is CASSSETVSTDTQYF. The variable domain in full, with the rest retrieved from reference TRBV7-2 and TRBJ2-3, is GAGVSQSPSNKVTEKGKDVELRCDPISGHTALYWYRQSLGQGLEFLIYFQGNSAPDKSGLPSDRFSAERTGGSVSTLTIQRTQQEDSAVYLCASSSETVSTDTQYFGPGTRLTVL.

The rearrangement uses TRBV12-3 or TRBV12-4 and TRBJ2-5; TRBD1 aligns across 7 bases. The CDR3 sequence is 13 residues long. V shed 8 bases and J 5 bases; nucleotides not matched to a gene: 8. CDR3 sequence: CASVGGLYETQYF. CDR3 sequence (DNA): TGTGCCAGCGTAGGGGGCCTTTATGAGACCCAGTACTTC.

Ten or more counts support this clonotype. V gene TRBV2 combines with J gene TRBJ1-4; no clear D. Trimming took 5 bases from V and 8 from J, leaving 15 bases between them. Germline CDR1 SNHLY, CDR2 FYNNEI. The CDR3 has 14 amino acids. The CDR3 bases are TGTGCCAGCAGTCGTGCTGAGTGGTGGGAAAAACTGTTTTTT. It translates to CASSRAEWWEKLFF.

This clonotype appeared many times. The chain carries TRBV28 and TRBJ2-3, with 7 bases identical to TRBD2. J lost 8 bases, V lost 4 bases, and 12 bases had no gene match. This CDR3 comprises 15 residues. Looked up from germline, CDR1 is MDHEN and CDR2 is SYDVKM. CDR3 region: CASSWKAGWDVTQYF. The CDR3 DNA reads as TGTGCCAGCAGTTGGAAAGCGGGGTGGGATGTTACGCAGTATTTT. The full variable domain, rest sourced from reference TRBV28 and TRBJ2-3, is DVKVTQSSRYLVKRTGEKVFLECVQDMDHENMFWYRQDPGLGLRLIYFSYDVKMKEKGDIPEGYSVSREKKERFSLILESASTNQTSMYLCASSWKAGWDVTQYFGPGTRLTVL.

Worth noting for this clonotype: Since a much larger clone is just one base distant, this may be a read error. This chain connects TRBV6-5 to TRBJ2-5; 9 nucleotides agree with TRBD1. With V trimmed by 5 bases and J by 2 bases, 9 bases remained unmatched. This CDR3 region has 16 residues. Germline V gene sequence: CDR1 MNHEY, CDR2 SVGAGI. CDR3 DNA: TGTGCCAGCAGTAAGAGGAGGACAGGGGTACAAGAGACCCAGTACTTC. It encodes CASSKRRTGVQETQYF.

This clonotype was detected many times. The chain joins TRBV20-1 to TRBJ2-7; 8 bases are shared with TRBD1. CDR3 length: 13 amino acids. The V and J ends lost 6 bases and 2 bases, in that order; junction bases with no gene match: 6. Per the germline V gene, CDR1 is DFQATT and CDR2 is SNEGSKA (reference sequence). The CDR3 DNA follows: TGCAGTGCAGATGACAGGGGTACCTACGAGCAGTACTTC. This gives the protein CSADDRGTYEQYF.

This clonotype was counted at least ten times. The V call is TRBV7-2, the J call TRBJ2-1; TRBD2 might be the D (5 bases). Trimming stripped 2 bases from V and 7 bases from J, with 15 bases between. The CDR3 consists of 15 residues. CDR1 is SGHTA and CDR2 is FQGNSA in the germline V gene. In nucleotides, the CDR3 is TGTGCCAGCAGCTTACGCCGCGGACTCCAAAATGAGCAGTTCTTC. It encodes CASSLRRGLQNEQFF.

This clonotype was counted at least ten times. This rearrangement joins TRBV14 to TRBJ2-1; D may be TRBD1 (5 bases). Germline CDR1 is SGHDN and CDR2 is FVKESK. The CDR3 has 12 amino acids. The ends were cut back, 6 bases at V and 12 bases at J, with 15 bases in the middle. CDR3 in amino acids: CASSSTVIRQFF. Here the CDR3 DNA reads TGTGCCAGCAGTTCGACAGTGATAAGGCAGTTCTTC. Based on the CDR3 plus reference TRBV14 and TRBJ2-1, the full variable domain is EAGVTQFPSHSVIEKGQTVTLRCDPISGHDNLYWYRRVMGKEIKFLLHFVKESKQDESGMPNNRFLAERTGGTYSTLKVQPAELEDSGVYFCASSSTVIRQFFGPGTRLTVL.

This clonotype was seen only a few times. The rearrangement links TRBV20-1 to TRBJ1-5, with no clear D. Trimming removed 5 bases at V and 7 bases at J, with 15 bases between. This CDR3 contains 13 residues. Germline lookup yields CDR1 DFQATT and CDR2 SNEGSKA (reference sequence). The CDR3 DNA reads TGCAGTGCTTCAGCCTCGACCGGCCAGCCCCAGCATTTT. The encoded protein is CSASASTGQPQHF.

The CDR3 region has the DNA TGCGCCAGCAGCCTCCGACTAGGGCACTCCTACGAGCAGTACTTC. Residues: CASSLRLGHSYEQYF. The chain has TRBV5-1 and TRBJ2-7, with a weak D call TRBD2 (6 bases). The CDR3 runs 15 residues. Germline V lookup: CDR1 SGHRS, CDR2 YFSETQ. The V end lost 4 bases, the J end lost 0 bases, and 14 bases lay between the germline ends.

This clonotype has a count of ten or more. V and J are TRBV6-5 and TRBJ2-3; D is uncertain. This CDR3 has 14 amino acids. The germline V gene has CDR1 MNHEY and CDR2 SVGAGI. Trimming stripped 4 bases from V and 0 bases from J, with 8 bases between. In nucleotides, the CDR3 is TGTGCCAGCAGTTTCTCGACTAGCACAGATACGCAGTATTTT. It encodes CASSFSTSTDTQYF.

This clonotype was detected ten times or more. V usage is TRBV5-1 and J usage is TRBJ1-2; 8 bases are a match to TRBD1. Germline trimming cut 4 bases from V and 5 bases from J; bases unmatched to any gene: 7. Germline V gene sequence: CDR1 SGHRS, CDR2 YFSETQ. This CDR3 contains 14 residues. The CDR3 here is CASSTIGQGYGYTF. CDR3 in DNA: TGCGCCAGCAGCACCATTGGACAGGGTTATGGCTACACCTTC.

This clonotype was counted between two and nine times. The rearrangement links TRBV7-6 to TRBJ2-5; D might be TRBD1 (7 bases). The germline V gene has CDR1 SGHVS and CDR2 FNYEAQ. With 5 bases removed from V and 2 bases from J, the gap between germline ends came to 21 bases. The CDR3 has 17 residues. The CDR3 coding sequence is TGTGCCAGCAGCCGCCCGCGTCAGGGGGGTTTACAAGAGACCCAGTACTTC. Encoded protein: CASSRPRQGGLQETQYF.

This clonotype was seen ten or more times. The rearrangement links TRBV25-1 to TRBJ1-1; 8 nucleotides align to TRBD1. CDR1 and CDR2 from the germline V gene are MGHDK and SYGVNS. The CDR3 runs to 15 residues. The V and J ends lost 2 bases and 6 bases, in that order; junction bases with no gene match: 8. The DNA of the CDR3 is TGTGCCAGCAGTGAACGACAGGGGACAAACCCTGAAGCTTTCTTT. Translation: CASSERQGTNPEAFF.